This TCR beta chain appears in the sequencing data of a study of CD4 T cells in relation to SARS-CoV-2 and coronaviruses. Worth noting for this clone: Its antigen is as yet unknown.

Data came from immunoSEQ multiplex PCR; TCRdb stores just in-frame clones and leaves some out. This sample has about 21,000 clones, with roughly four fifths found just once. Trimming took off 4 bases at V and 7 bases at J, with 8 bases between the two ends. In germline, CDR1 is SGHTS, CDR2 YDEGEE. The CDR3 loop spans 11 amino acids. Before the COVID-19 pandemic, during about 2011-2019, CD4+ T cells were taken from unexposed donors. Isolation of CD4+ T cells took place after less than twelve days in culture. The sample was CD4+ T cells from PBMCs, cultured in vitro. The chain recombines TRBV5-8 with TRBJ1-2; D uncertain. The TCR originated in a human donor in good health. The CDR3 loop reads CASSTRFGYTF. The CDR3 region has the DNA TGTGCCAGCAGCACCAGGTTTGGCTACACCTTC.